The entry below describes one T cell receptor beta chain. Its antigen is not known. The trim removed 10 bases at V and 6 bases at J, leaving 14 bases unmatched. Looked up from germline, CDR1 is ENHRY and CDR2 is SYGVKD. CDR3 size: 14 residues. Starting material of about 480 ng total RNA yielded TCR beta cDNA via a constant-region primer. Libraries of TCR beta came from three nested multiplex PCR rounds with slightly modified ARM-PCR. The first two PCR rounds, roughly 9 cycles each, used TRBV1-TRBV30 forward primers and a C-beta reverse primer. TCRdb re-called the multiplex PCR reads with MiXCR, one entry per CDR3 protein. The sample carries tens of thousands of distinct CDR3 sequences, about three quarters recorded once. The source material, roughly 18-31 mg of unsorted bulk tissue, was used to co-extract RNA and DNA. Chronic HBV infection affected patients, none of whom had received treatment. The data were obtained in a study of tumor-infiltrating lymphocytes in primary liver carcinoma. Study observations and caveats: Tumor-adjacent and tumor-blood pairs showed less overlap than tumor region pairs. Tumors and blood were compared for top-250-clone fraction, and tumors had the significantly higher value (p = 0.039).

Sequenced sample: liver tumor tissue from sampling region 4. Specified subset: tumor region T4, right-lateral pole. This chain connects TRBV10-3 to TRBJ1-1, with 7 bases lining up with TRBD1. The receptor was isolated from a man in his forties with primary liver carcinoma and hepatitis B virus infection. The CDR3: CANSSRDRGPEAFF. In DNA, the CDR3 is TGTGCCAACAGCTCGAGGGACAGAGGCCCTGAAGCTTTCTTT.